The 5 T cell receptor beta chains reported below all come from one sample, sequenced in a study of T cells expressing NK-cell markers. Reanalyzing the 5' RACE reads, TCRdb keeps one entry per CDR3 protein, without DNA. The listing records some 280,000 distinct CDR3 sequences. The sequenced sample consisted of blood T cells: a sorted CD56 or NKG2C T cell subset, CD4+ or CD8+ T cells, or bulk PBMC T cells (not recorded which). These receptors all come from a man younger than 35 in good health.

The genes are TRBV10-3 and TRBJ1-2; the D call of TRBD1 rests on TCRdb alone, since no DNA is present to check it. Per the germline V gene, CDR1 is ENHRY and CDR2 is SYGVKD. This CDR3 spans 13 amino acids. This CDR3 is CAIKSGTVDGYTF.

The chain employs TRBV5-6 and TRBJ1-1; there is no DNA to check the TCRdb D call of TRBD1. Germline CDR1 is SGHDT and CDR2 is YYEEEE. This CDR3 contains 13 residues. CDR3 amino acids: CASKETANTEAFF.

The chain carries TRBV4-2 and TRBJ2-6; TCRdb lists TRBD2, though no DNA is available to test this call. This CDR3 spans 20 amino acids. Germline CDR1 and CDR2: LGHNA and YNFKEQ. CDR3 sequence: CASSPKGLAGGPWGANVLTF.

The V call is TRBV14, the J call TRBJ2-1; TCRdb's D call of TRBD2 is untestable without DNA. The CDR3 runs to 16 residues. Germline V gives CDR1 SGHDN, CDR2 FVKESK. CDR3 residues: CASSQRTSGGNNEQFF.

V usage is TRBV20-1 and J usage is TRBJ2-1; TCRdb outputs TRBD2, but without DNA this stays unchecked. The CDR3 extends over 15 amino acids. From germline, CDR1 is DFQATT and CDR2 SNEGSKA (reference sequence). CDR3 region: CSADRLPSSYNEQFF.